These 26 T cell receptor beta chains were all obtained from the same sample, sequenced in a study of Graves' ophthalmopathy and Graves' hyperthyroidism. Researchers took RNA transcripts and amplified TCR beta CDR3 regions from them. In the first round, RT-PCR was carried out with HTBI primers, and a multiplex PCR formed the second round. Using its own MiXCR run on the multiplex PCR reads, TCRdb lists one record per CDR3 protein. The table includes 300,000 to 500,000 distinct CDR3 sequences, about 16% detected once. Sequencing was done on a sample of peripheral blood. These receptor sequences come from a woman between 18 and 29 years old with stable Graves' hyperthyroidism.

This clonotype came up many times. The V gene is TRBV7-9, the J gene TRBJ1-1; 8 nucleotides agree with TRBD1. The V segment lost 0 bases and the J segment 13 bases; nucleotides outside the gene matches: 10. This CDR3 spans 14 amino acids. The germline gives CDR1 SEHNR, CDR2 FQNEAQ (reference sequence). The CDR3 region has the DNA TGTGCCAGCAGCTTAGCGCGGGCAGGGGGCACGAATTTCTTT. Amino acid sequence: CASSLARAGGTNFF.

At least ten counts were recorded for this clonotype. The V gene is TRBV20-1, the J gene TRBJ1-6; no definite D call. CDR3 length: 19 amino acids. Germline values: CDR1 DFQATT, CDR2 SNEGSKA (reference sequence). The germline V and J ends were trimmed by 0 bases and 0 bases, with 18 bases remaining between them. The CDR3 sequence is CSARDGSPVLGSYNSPLHF. As DNA, the CDR3 is TGCAGTGCTAGAGATGGGTCCCCGGTACTGGGCTCCTATAATTCACCCCTCCACTTT.

This clonotype was counted ten times or more. The J gene is TRBJ2-5, the V gene TRBV7-2; 11 bases agree with TRBD2. Germline assignment: CDR1 SGHTA and CDR2 FQGNSA. The CDR3 length is 17 residues. Trimming at V came to 4 bases and at J to 5 bases, leaving 12 bases not matched to a gene. DNA for the CDR3: TGTGCCAGCAGCTCAATAGGGCTAGCGGGGGGAACGGAGACCCAGTACTTC. Translating it yields CASSSIGLAGGTETQYF.

This clonotype was recorded many times. The chain employs TRBV12-3 or TRBV12-4 and TRBJ1-2; the D is unclear. The CDR3 totals 14 residues. V was trimmed by 5 bases and J by 5 bases, leaving 15 bases between them. The CDR3 nucleotides are TGTGCCAGCAGTCACGGACGGACGTGGTATGGCTACACCTTC. Its protein is CASSHGRTWYGYTF.

This clonotype was found many times. The CDR3 spells CASSDPDRSNYGYTF. The CDR3 coding sequence is TGTGCCAGCAGTGACCCGGACAGATCTAACTATGGCTACACCTTC. The chain joins TRBV6-4 to TRBJ1-2, with D tentatively TRBD1 (6 bases). V gave up 2 bases and J gave up 0 bases, with 10 bases separating them. CDR3 size: 15 residues. Germline values: CDR1 MRHNA, CDR2 SNTAGT.

This clonotype was seen repeatedly, ten times or more. The chain employs TRBV6-8 and TRBJ1-1; a weak D match, TRBD1 (5 bases). CDR3 size: 16 residues. The V and J ends lost 0 bases and 1 base respectively, with 12 bases between them. Germline-derived CDR1 and CDR2 are MNHGY and SAAAGT. CDR3 nucleotide sequence: TGTGCCAGCAGTTACTCGGGGACTAAACAGAACACTGAAGCTTTCTTT. This codes for CASSYSGTKQNTEAFF.

This clonotype has only a few counts. The V gene is TRBV6-2 or TRBV6-3, the J gene TRBJ2-3; D unclear. Per germline, CDR1 MNHEY and CDR2 SVGEGT. CDR3 length: 17 residues. V lost 5 bases and J lost 4, with 22 bases in between. The CDR3 DNA reads as TGTGCCAGCAGTCGTCCACGGGTGGATTTGAGCGCAGATACGCAGTATTTT. It encodes CASSRPRVDLSADTQYF.

This clonotype has at least ten counts. The V and J genes are TRBV10-2 and TRBJ2-5, with a tentative D call TRBD2 (6 bases). The CDR3 is 14 amino acids. Per germline, CDR1 WSHSY and CDR2 SAAADI. Trimming pared 4 bases from V and 3 bases from J, leaving 12 bases between. Here the CDR3 DNA reads TGCGCCAGCAGTGCGACGGGGGTAGAAGAGACCCAGTACTTC. Translation: CASSATGVEETQYF.

This clonotype appeared many times. This chain uses TRBV28 with TRBJ1-2, with D hard to call. CDR1 and CDR2 (germline): MDHEN, SYDVKM. The V and J ends lost 3 bases and 8 bases respectively, with 10 bases between them. The CDR3 runs to 12 residues. The CDR3 sequence: CASSFTSGGYTF. The CDR3, as DNA: TGTGCCAGCAGTTTTACCTCGGGGGGCTACACCTTC.

This clonotype was observed at least ten times. The V call is TRBV19, the J call TRBJ1-6; the D gene is possibly TRBD1 (6 bases). CDR1 LNHDA and CDR2 SQIVND come from the germline V gene (reference sequence). The ends were cut back, 4 bases at V and 9 bases at J, with 19 bases in the middle. This CDR3 is 16 amino acids long. CDR3: CASSKDRNFLGSPLHF. The CDR3 nucleotides are TGTGCCAGTAGTAAGGACAGAAATTTTCTCGGTTCACCCCTCCACTTT.

This clonotype has at least ten counts. The gene calls are TRBV11-2 and TRBJ2-5; maybe TRBD1 (6 bases). This CDR3 has 14 amino acids. V lost 2 bases and J lost 5, with 12 bases in between. From germline, CDR1 is SGHAT and CDR2 FQNNGV. CDR3 sequence: CASSLSAGEETQYF. The CDR3 bases are TGTGCCAGCAGCTTATCTGCAGGGGAGGAGACCCAGTACTTC.

On this clonotype itself: This may arise from a read error, as a much more abundant clone is one base away. The chain joins TRBV24-1 to TRBJ1-1; D gene unclear. CDR1 and CDR2 from the germline V gene are KGHDR and SFDVKD. CDR3 length equals 15 residues. The CDR3 sequence: CATSGGGRANTEACF. The CDR3 DNA reads TGTGCCACCAGTGGAGGTGGACGGGCGAACACTGAAGCTTGCTTT.

This clonotype has a count of ten or more. The J gene is TRBJ1-5, the V gene TRBV24-1; unclear D gene. CDR3 length: 13 residues. Trimming shortened V by 5 bases and J by 0 bases, and 4 bases separated the two germline ends. Germline CDR1 and CDR2: KGHDR and SFDVKD. The CDR3 is CATSGDSNQPQHF. DNA of the CDR3: TGTGCCACCAGTGGAGATAGCAATCAGCCCCAGCATTTT.

The table lists this clonotype with many counts. This chain uses TRBV5-1 with TRBJ2-5; maybe TRBD2 (6 bases). This CDR3 contains 13 residues. Germline V gene sequence: CDR1 SGHRS, CDR2 YFSETQ. The V end lost 4 bases, the J end lost 1 base, and 8 bases lay between the germline ends. CDR3 sequence: CASSPGSQETQYF. The CDR3 nucleotides are TGCGCCAGCAGCCCCGGGAGCCAAGAGACCCAGTACTTC.

This chain uses TRBV27 with TRBJ2-7; TRBD2 aligns across 15 bases. The ends lost 6 bases at V and 6 bases at J; junction bases unmatched: 3. This CDR3 is built from 14 residues. Germline CDR1 reads MNHEY; CDR2 reads SMNVEV (reference sequence). The CDR3 region has the DNA TGTGCCAGCAGGGGGACTAGCGGGAGGTTCGAGCAGTACTTC. Residues: CASRGTSGRFEQYF.

The chain carries TRBV12-3 or TRBV12-4 and TRBJ1-1; 7 bases line up with TRBD1. J was trimmed by 7 bases and V by 6 bases; bases with no gene match: 2. This CDR3 spans 11 amino acids. CDR3 DNA sequence: TGTGCCAGCAGGGGACAGATTGAAGCTTTCTTT. This translates into CASRGQIEAFF.

Details on this clonotype: Since a much larger clone is just one base distant, this may be a read error. This CDR3 fails to terminate in the conserved phenylalanine or tryptophan, so it likely reflects a read error. V usage is TRBV12-3 or TRBV12-4 and J usage is TRBJ1-2; 7 nucleotides line up with TRBD1. The CDR3 contains 14 residues. The ends lost 1 base at V and 8 bases at J; junction bases unmatched: 7. As DNA, the CDR3 is TGTGCCAGCAGTTTAGGCGGACAGGCTCGGGGCTACACCCTC. Translated, it gives CASSLGGQARGYTL.

This clonotype has at least ten counts. The DNA of the CDR3 is TGTGCCAGCAGGGAACAGGGGGCGGCTGCTGAAGCTTTCTTT. Its protein is CASREQGAAAEAFF. The V gene is TRBV2, the J gene TRBJ1-1, with 9 nucleotides matching TRBD1. The CDR3 is made up of 14 amino acids. V gave up 6 bases and J gave up 6 bases; unmatched junction bases: 8. CDR1 and CDR2 (germline): SNHLY, FYNNEI.

This clonotype was recorded at least ten times. The gene calls are TRBV20-1 and TRBJ2-7; 10 nucleotides align to TRBD2. The CDR3 has 16 amino acids. The germline V gene has CDR1 DFQATT and CDR2 SNEGSKA (reference sequence). The junction had 11 bases not matched to a gene; V was cut back by 4 bases and J by 2 bases. The CDR3 region is CSATYTSGVLTYEQYF. The CDR3 region has the DNA TGCAGTGCTACATATACTAGCGGGGTTCTGACCTACGAGCAGTACTTC.

This clonotype came up many times. The V gene is TRBV10-3, the J gene TRBJ2-7; TRBD1 matches 9 bases. CDR1 and CDR2 (germline): ENHRY, SYGVKD. V gave up 3 bases and J gave up 3 bases; unmatched junction bases: 6. CDR3 length equals 15 residues. The DNA for the CDR3 is TGTGCCATCAGTGATACCGGGACAGGGAACTACGAGCAGTACTTC. Amino acids: CAISDTGTGNYEQYF.

Many counts were recorded for this clonotype. The V and J genes are TRBV25-1 and TRBJ2-7; 8 nucleotides match TRBD1. Trimming removed 6 bases from V and 5 bases from J; junction bases left unmatched: 18. Germline-derived CDR1 and CDR2 are MGHDK and SYGVNS. This CDR3 region has 17 residues. CDR3: CASRRRSGTGGSDEQYF. In DNA form, the CDR3 reads TGTGCCAGCAGGCGCAGGTCCGGGACAGGTGGGTCGGACGAGCAGTACTTC.

This clonotype was observed at least ten times. The chain links TRBV3-1 to TRBJ1-2; TRBD1 matches 9 bases. The CDR3 has 15 amino acids. Germline CDR1 LGHDT, CDR2 YNNKEL (reference sequence). V gave up 1 base and J gave up 2 bases; unmatched junction bases: 2. CDR3 DNA: TGTGCCAGCAGCCAAGCAGGGACAGGGAACTATGGCTACACCTTC. It translates to CASSQAGTGNYGYTF.

This clonotype was found many times. The J gene is TRBJ1-3, the V gene TRBV20-1; TRBD1 aligns across 8 bases. V lost 3 bases, J lost 0 bases, and 4 bases stayed unmatched. Germline V CDR1 and CDR2: DFQATT, SNEGSKA (reference sequence). The CDR3 is made up of 15 amino acids. This CDR3 reads CSARRTGSSGNTIYF. The DNA for the CDR3 is TGCAGTGCTAGGAGGACAGGGAGCTCTGGAAACACCATATATTTT.

The chain joins TRBV20-1 to TRBJ1-2; 8 positions agree with TRBD1. This CDR3 is 12 amino acids long. The germline V gene has CDR1 DFQATT and CDR2 SNEGSKA (reference sequence). V dropped 5 bases and J dropped 8; count of bases not matched to a gene: 7. As DNA, the CDR3 is TGCAGTGCTCCAGACAGGGGAGGAGGCTACACCTTC. It is translated as CSAPDRGGGYTF.

This clonotype was observed at least ten times. The CDR3 coding sequence is TGTGCCAGCAGCCAAGCGGCTTCCTACGAGCAGTACTTC. Translated, it gives CASSQAASYEQYF. The chain joins TRBV7-8 to TRBJ2-7, with a tentative D call TRBD2 (5 bases). From germline, CDR1 is SGHVS and CDR2 FQNEAQ. The CDR3 length is 13 residues. Trimming removed 5 bases at V and 1 base at J, with 9 bases between. The variable domain in full, completed from reference TRBV7-8 and TRBJ2-7, reads GAGVSQSPRYKVAKRGQDVALRCDPISGHVSLFWYQQALGQGPEFLTYFQNEAQLDKSGLPSDRFFAERPEGSVSTLKIQRTQQEDSAVYLCASSQAASYEQYFGPGTRLTVT.

This clonotype was observed at least ten times. J is TRBJ1-1 and V is TRBV6-2 or TRBV6-3; TRBD1 is a possible D gene (5 bases). The CDR3 extends over 16 amino acids. Trimming cost V 5 bases and J 7 bases, with 23 bases left between them. Per the germline V gene, CDR1 is MNHEY and CDR2 is SVGEGT. CDR3 residues: CASSPPFGTTEIEAFF. The CDR3 DNA reads TGTGCCAGCAGTCCTCCTTTCGGGACCACAGAGATTGAAGCTTTCTTT.